Sequencing of this T cell receptor (beta chain) was carried out in a study of shared clonotypes between healthy human individuals. About the study: Samples came from two female and a few male donors aged 18 to 49. Study outcomes and limitations: Generally, naive subsets came out with larger estimated richness than memory subsets.

In the source study's methods: Junction-only sequences without quality scores came from ImmunoSEQ, so filtering differed. Profiled with immunoSEQ multiplex PCR; TCRdb holds only in-frame clones, not every one. V and J calls plus clone size are reproduced from that table; the DNA served to infer D and trimming. The repertoire holds some 2 million clones, less than 95% seen once, with less than 1.5% in the top ten. With respect to this clone: The antigen remains unidentified. Other DNA sequences from this sample encode an identical CDR3 as well.

From germline, CDR1 is MNHEY and CDR2 SMNVEV (reference sequence). Unmatched junction bases numbered 6, after V lost 4 bases and J lost 1 base. The CDR3 loop spans 15 amino acids. Naivety among CD8 cells was defined by CD45RO negativity and positive CCR7 selection, thereby excluding terminally differentiated effector memory CD45RA+ cells. All donors were Caucasian adults living in Nashville, Tennessee. This chain connects TRBV27 to TRBJ2-7; TRBD1 aligns across 8 bases. The sequenced sample consisted of naive CD8+ T cells sorted from blood. This TCR was recovered from a man aged 18 to 29 in good health. The CDR3 DNA reads as TGTGCCAGCAGTTCTCCCGGGACAGGTTCCTACGAGCAGTACTTC. This codes for CASSSPGTGSYEQYF.